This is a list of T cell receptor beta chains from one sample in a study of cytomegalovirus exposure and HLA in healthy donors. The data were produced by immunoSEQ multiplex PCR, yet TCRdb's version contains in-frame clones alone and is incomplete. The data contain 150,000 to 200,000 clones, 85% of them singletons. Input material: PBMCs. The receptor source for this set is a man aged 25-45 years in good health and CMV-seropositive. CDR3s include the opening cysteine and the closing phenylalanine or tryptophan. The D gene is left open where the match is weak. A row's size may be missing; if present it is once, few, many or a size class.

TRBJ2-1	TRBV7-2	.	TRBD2	CASSFSGTSGGDEQFF	TGTGCCAGCAGCTTTTCCGGGACTAGCGGGGGAGATGAGCAGTTCTTC
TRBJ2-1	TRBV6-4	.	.	CASSASSQGTEQFF	TGTGCCAGCAGTGCGTCGAGCCAGGGGACTGAGCAGTTCTTC
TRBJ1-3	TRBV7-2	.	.	CASSLRGSTIYF	TGTGCCAGCAGCTTAAGAGGGAGCACCATATATTTT
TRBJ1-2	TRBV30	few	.	CAWSTGFRDYGYTF	TGTGCCTGGAGTACAGGATTTAGGGACTATGGCTACACCTTC
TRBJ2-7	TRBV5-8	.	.	CASSSRGRWSYEQYF	TGTGCCAGCAGTTCGCGGGGGCGATGGAGTTACGAGCAGTACTTC
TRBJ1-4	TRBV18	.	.	CASSPPGHPNEKLFF	TGTGCCAGCTCACCGCCGGGACACCCTAATGAAAAACTGTTTTTT
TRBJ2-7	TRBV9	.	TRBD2	CASSVGTSETYEQYF	TGTGCCAGCAGCGTAGGGACTAGCGAAACCTACGAGCAGTACTTC
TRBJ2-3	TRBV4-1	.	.	CASSQAPADTQYF	TGCGCCAGCAGCCAAGCCCCCGCAGATACGCAGTATTTT
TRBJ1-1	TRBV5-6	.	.	CASSLVGRKNTEAFF	TGTGCCAGCAGCTTGGTTGGCAGGAAGAACACTGAAGCTTTCTTT
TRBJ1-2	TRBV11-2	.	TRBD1	CASSARQGSYGYTF	TGTGCCAGCAGCGCCAGACAGGGCAGCTATGGCTACACCTTC
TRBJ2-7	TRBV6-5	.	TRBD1	CASSQDRGREQYF	TGTGCCAGCAGTCAGGACAGGGGGCGCGAGCAGTACTTC
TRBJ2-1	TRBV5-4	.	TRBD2	CASSLTSGGYNEQFF	TGTGCCAGCAGCCTGACTAGCGGGGGATACAATGAGCAGTTCTTC
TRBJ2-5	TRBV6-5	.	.	CASSTGVRGETQYF	TGTGCCAGCAGTACCGGGGTTCGTGGAGAGACCCAGTACTTC
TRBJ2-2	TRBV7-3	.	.	CASSFDGGGGPRELFF	TGTGCCAGCAGCTTCGATGGGGGGGGCGGGCCGAGGGAGCTGTTTTTT
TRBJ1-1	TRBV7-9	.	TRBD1	CASSPQQGLPEAFF	TGTGCCAGCAGCCCGCAACAGGGGCTGCCTGAAGCTTTCTTT
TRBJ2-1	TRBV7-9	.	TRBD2	CASSLGGRLAGHNEQFF	TGTGCCAGCAGCTTAGGGGGTCGACTAGCGGGGCACAATGAGCAGTTCTTC
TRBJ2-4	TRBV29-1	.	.	CSVEERGNIQYF	TGCAGCGTTGAAGAGCGGGGAAACATTCAGTACTTC
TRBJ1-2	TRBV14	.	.	CASSLPGGNYGYTF	TGTGCCAGCAGCCTGCCCGGCGGAAACTATGGCTACACCTTC
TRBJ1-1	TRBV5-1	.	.	CASSLETTGNTEAFF	TGCGCCAGCAGCTTGGAAACAACGGGGAACACTGAAGCTTTCTTT
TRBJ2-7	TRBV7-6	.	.	CASSLGSESYEQYF	TGTGCCAGCAGCTTAGGGTCTGAGTCCTACGAGCAGTACTTC
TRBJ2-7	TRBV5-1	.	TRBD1	CASSPQGVGSYEQYF	TGCGCCAGCAGCCCCCAGGGGGTAGGTTCCTACGAGCAGTACTTC
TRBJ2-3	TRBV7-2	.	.	CASSWLVTSITDTQYF	TGTGCCAGCAGCTGGTTGGTTACTTCCATCACAGATACGCAGTATTTT
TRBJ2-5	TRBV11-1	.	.	CASSHQYQETQYF	TGTGCCAGCAGCCACCAGTACCAAGAGACCCAGTACTTC
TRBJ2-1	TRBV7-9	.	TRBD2	CASSFNLAGSYNEQFF	TGTGCCAGCAGCTTCAACCTAGCGGGATCCTACAATGAGCAGTTCTTC
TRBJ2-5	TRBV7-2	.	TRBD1	CASGPQGQETQYF	TGTGCCAGCGGACCACAGGGGCAAGAGACCCAGTACTTC
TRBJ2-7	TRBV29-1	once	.	CSVEVRGTSYEQYF	TGCAGCGTTGAAGTCCGGGGGACTTCCTACGAGCAGTACTTC
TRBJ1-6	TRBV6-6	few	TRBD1	CASSYGRGNSPLHF	TGTGCCAGCAGTTACGGCAGGGGGAATTCACCCCTCCACTTT
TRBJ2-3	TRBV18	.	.	CASSGKEGSGTDTQYF	TGTGCCAGCTCAGGGAAGGAGGGTTCGGGCACAGATACGCAGTATTTT
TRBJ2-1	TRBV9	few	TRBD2	CASSVGLLAGVNEQFF	TGTGCCAGCAGCGTAGGGTTGCTAGCGGGGGTGAATGAGCAGTTCTTC
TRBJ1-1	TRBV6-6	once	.	CASSERRVNTEAFF	TGTGCCAGCAGCGAACGCAGGGTCAACACTGAAGCTTTCTTT
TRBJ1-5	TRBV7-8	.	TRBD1	CASSLYPGQVNQPQHF	TGTGCCAGCAGCTTGTACCCGGGACAGGTAAATCAGCCCCAGCATTTT
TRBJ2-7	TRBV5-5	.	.	CASSLRMTGPEYYEQYF	TGTGCCAGCAGCTTGCGGATGACAGGACCGGAATACTACGAGCAGTACTTC
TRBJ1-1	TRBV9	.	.	CASSRMGSEAFF	TGTGCCAGCAGCCGAATGGGGAGTGAAGCTTTCTTT
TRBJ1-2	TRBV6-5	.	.	CASRVGVSANYGYTF	TGTGCCAGCCGGGTTGGAGTGTCCGCCAACTATGGCTACACCTTC
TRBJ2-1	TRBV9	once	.	CASSPPGGGDEQFF	TGTGCCAGCAGCCCCCCCGGAGGTGGAGATGAGCAGTTCTTC
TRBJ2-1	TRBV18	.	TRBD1	CASSPGTGENEQFF	TGTGCCAGCTCACCAGGCACAGGGGAAAATGAGCAGTTCTTC
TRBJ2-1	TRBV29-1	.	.	CSVGRGWGGYNEQFF	TGCAGCGTTGGCAGGGGATGGGGTGGGTACAATGAGCAGTTCTTC